This T cell receptor (beta chain) came from a study of T cell responses to AZD1222 COVID-19 vaccine. Study-wide results and caveats: Only a handful of people who got AZD1222 tested seropositive at baseline. Females outnumbered males among donors, who were mostly white British; clonal diversity was possibly underestimated.

The table came from immunoSEQ multiplex PCR; TCRdb's copy has only in-frame clones and leaves some out. This sample has over 100,000 clones; over 75% occur once, and the top ten carry approximately 20%. As concerns this clone: Antigen unknown.

Trimming removed 3 bases at V and 7 bases at J, with 18 bases between. Germline CDR1 MDHEN, CDR2 SYDVKM. The CDR3 has 15 residues. Specimen: peripheral blood, collected on day 0 of AZD1222 vaccination. The receptor comes from an adult in good health. The rearrangement links TRBV28 to TRBJ1-2; D gene uncertain. In nucleotides, the CDR3 is TGTGCCAGCAGTTTTGGGAAAAGGAGAGAGCTTGGCTACACCTTC. This sequence encodes CASSFGKRRELGYTF.